Shown below are 5 T cell receptor beta chains from a single sample sequenced in a study of PD-L1 blockade in urothelial cancer. Measured with immunoSEQ multiplex PCR; TCRdb has only the in-frame clones, and not every one. The data contain 45,000 to 60,000 clones, nearly 90% of them singletons. The material was PBMCs, obtained around atezolizumab (anti-PD-L1) treatment. The receptors were gathered from a man between 60 and 75 years old with urothelial cancer.

The V and J genes are TRBV6-1 and TRBJ2-1; weak D call: TRBD2 (6 bases). CDR1 is MNHNS and CDR2 is SASEGT in the germline V gene. This CDR3 contains 13 residues. Trimming pared 6 bases from V and 11 bases from J, leaving 17 bases between. Here the CDR3 DNA reads TGTGCCAGCAGCTGGGAGACTAGGGGTAAGCAGTTCTTC. It encodes CASSWETRGKQFF.

The chain employs TRBV29-1 and TRBJ1-1, with 10 bases aligning to TRBD1. The trim removed 3 bases at V and 4 bases at J, leaving 2 bases unmatched. Germline V gene lookup returns CDR1 SQVTM and CDR2 ANQGSEA. The CDR3 is 13 amino acids. DNA for the CDR3: TGCAGCGTTGATAGGACAGGGGGCACTGAAGCTTTCTTT. This gives the protein CSVDRTGGTEAFF.

The V call is TRBV11-3, the J call TRBJ1-3; 7 bases match TRBD1. The CDR3 loop spans 14 amino acids. V was clipped by 5 bases and J by 4 bases; unmatched bases: 5. Per the germline V gene, CDR1 is SGHNT and CDR2 is YENEEA. The CDR3 nucleotides read TGTGCCAGCAGCCACCGGGACAGAGGAAACACCATATATTTT. It encodes CASSHRDRGNTIYF.

The chain has TRBV5-4 and TRBJ2-7, with TRBD1 as a possible D gene (5 bases). The CDR3 runs to 14 residues. CDR1 SGHNT and CDR2 YYREEE come from the germline V gene (reference sequence). V lost 1 base and J 6 bases, leaving 14 bases between the germline ends. In DNA form, the CDR3 reads TGTGCCAGCAGCTTGCAGGGAACCCCCCGCGAGCAGTACTTC. This codes for CASSLQGTPREQYF.

The table lists this clone with a count of one. The chain recombines TRBV27 with TRBJ1-2, with 10 nucleotides matching TRBD1. The CDR3 totals 15 residues. J lost 4 bases, V lost 2 bases, and 4 bases had no gene match. CDR1 and CDR2 (germline): MNHEY, SMNVEV (reference sequence). The DNA for the CDR3 is TGTGCCAGCAGTTTAAAAGGGACAGGGGTCTATGGCTACACCTTC. Protein product: CASSLKGTGVYGYTF.